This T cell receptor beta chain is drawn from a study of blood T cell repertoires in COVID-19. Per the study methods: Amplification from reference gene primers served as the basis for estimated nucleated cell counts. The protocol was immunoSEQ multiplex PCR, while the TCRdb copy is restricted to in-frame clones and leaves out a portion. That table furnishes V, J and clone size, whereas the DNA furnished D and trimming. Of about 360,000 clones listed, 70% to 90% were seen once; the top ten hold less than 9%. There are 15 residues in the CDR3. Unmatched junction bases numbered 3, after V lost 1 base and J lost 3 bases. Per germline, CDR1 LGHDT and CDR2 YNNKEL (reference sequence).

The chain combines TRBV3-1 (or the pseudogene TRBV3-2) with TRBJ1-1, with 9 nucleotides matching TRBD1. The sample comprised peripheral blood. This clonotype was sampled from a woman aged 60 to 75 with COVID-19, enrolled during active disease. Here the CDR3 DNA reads TGTGCCAGCAGCCAAGCCCGGGACAGGGACACTGAAGCTTTCTTT. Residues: CASSQARDRDTEAFF.